This T cell receptor (beta chain) emerged from a study of blood T cell repertoires in COVID-19. Study context: In each case, the material was cDNA or gDNA derived from T cells, B-cell-depleted T cells, or PBMCs.

Recruitment covered about 26 US areas and drew participants whose ages spanned roughly 18 to 100 years. Sequenced by immunoSEQ multiplex PCR; TCRdb stores in-frame clones only, minus some. This table holds about 240,000 clones, under 90% found once. Germline V gene sequence: CDR1 MNHEY, CDR2 SMNVEV (reference sequence). The J segment lost 0 bases and the V segment lost 6 bases, leaving 9 bases of the junction unmatched. The CDR3 is 16 residues long. This clone was seen just once. Sequencing was performed on PBMCs or T cells enriched from blood (not recorded which). This sequence originates from a woman in her 40s who had been exposed to COVID-19. The chain links TRBV27 to TRBJ1-1, with 8 bases matching TRBD1. This CDR3 is CASRGIGTGVNTEAFF. The CDR3 DNA reads as TGTGCCAGCAGGGGGATCGGGACAGGAGTGAACACTGAAGCTTTCTTT.